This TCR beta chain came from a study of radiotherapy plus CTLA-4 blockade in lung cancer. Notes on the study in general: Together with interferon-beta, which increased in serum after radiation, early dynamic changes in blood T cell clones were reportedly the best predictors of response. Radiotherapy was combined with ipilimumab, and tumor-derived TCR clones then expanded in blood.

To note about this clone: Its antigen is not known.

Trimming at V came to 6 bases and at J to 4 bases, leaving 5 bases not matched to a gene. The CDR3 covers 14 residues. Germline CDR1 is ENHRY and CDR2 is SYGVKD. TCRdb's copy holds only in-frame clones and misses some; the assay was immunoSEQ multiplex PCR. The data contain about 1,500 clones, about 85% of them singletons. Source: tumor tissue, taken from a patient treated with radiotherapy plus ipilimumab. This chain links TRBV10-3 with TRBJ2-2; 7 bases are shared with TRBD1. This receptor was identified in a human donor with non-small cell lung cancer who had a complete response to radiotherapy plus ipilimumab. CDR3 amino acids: CAIRGGGITGELFF. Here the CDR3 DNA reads TGTGCCATCAGAGGGGGCGGAATCACCGGGGAGCTGTTTTTT.